The next 9 T cell receptor beta chains were all read from a single sample in a study of blood T cell repertoires in COVID-19. The data were produced by immunoSEQ multiplex PCR, yet TCRdb's version contains in-frame clones alone and is incomplete. The sample records about 160,000 clones, 85% to 95% being singletons. Material for sequencing was peripheral blood. The origin of the receptors is a woman between 50 and 59 years old with acute or convalescent COVID-19.

This clone came up once. V and J are TRBV30 and TRBJ2-3, with 7 bases matching TRBD1. The CDR3 contains 14 residues. Germline-derived CDR1 and CDR2 are GTSNPN and SVGIG (reference sequence). V dropped 0 bases and J dropped 5; count of bases not matched to a gene: 5. The CDR3: CAWSVVGQQDTQYF. The DNA for the CDR3 is TGTGCCTGGAGTGTTGTGGGACAGCAAGATACGCAGTATTTT. Using reference TRBV30 and TRBJ2-3 for the parts outside the CDR3, the full variable domain is SQTIHQWPATLVQPVGSPLSLECTVEGTSNPNLYWYRQAAGRGLQLLFYSVGIGQISSEVPQNLSASRPQDRQFILSSKKLLLSDSGFYLCAWSVVGQQDTQYFGPGTRLTVL.

The J gene is TRBJ1-4, the V gene TRBV28; TRBD1 agrees at 9 bases. The CDR3 has 16 amino acids. Unmatched junction bases numbered 11, after V lost 5 bases and J lost 7 bases. Germline CDR1 MDHEN, CDR2 SYDVKM. CDR3 DNA: TGTGCCAGCAGTCAAAGACAGGGGGGAATTAGTGAAAAACTGTTTTTT. Translation: CASSQRQGGISEKLFF.

This chain uses TRBV27 with TRBJ1-5, with a possible D match to TRBD1 (5 bases). The CDR3 consists of 17 residues. Germline CDR1 and CDR2: MNHEY and SMNVEV (reference sequence). V gave up 5 bases and J gave up 6 bases, with 23 bases separating them. CDR3 in DNA: TGTGCCAGCAGTCTACCGCAGAAGGACACTACTTTTCAGCCCCAGCATTTT. Its translation: CASSLPQKDTTFQPQHF.

The V and J genes are TRBV2 and TRBJ1-5; D not certain. Germline CDR1 and CDR2: SNHLY and FYNNEI. The CDR3 totals 14 residues. The germline V and J ends were trimmed by 6 bases and 7 bases, with 16 bases remaining between them. The CDR3 here is CASSAGRAGQPQHF. CDR3 DNA sequence: TGTGCCAGCAGCGCCGGGAGGGCGGGACAGCCCCAGCATTTT.

This rearrangement joins TRBV5-1 to TRBJ2-5; D unclear. Trimming took off 6 bases at V and 1 base at J, with 4 bases between the two ends. This CDR3 contains 11 residues. Germline CDR1 and CDR2: SGHRS and YFSETQ. The CDR3 sequence is CASTFQETQYF. The CDR3 bases are TGCGCCAGCACTTTCCAAGAGACCCAGTACTTC.

This rearrangement joins TRBV19 to TRBJ1-5, with 9 bases fitting TRBD1. Unmatched junction bases numbered 14, after V lost 7 bases and J lost 7 bases. The CDR3 extends over 16 amino acids. Germline V CDR1 and CDR2: LNHDA, SQIVND (reference sequence). CDR3 protein: CASNFAGTGLGQPQHF. In DNA form, the CDR3 reads TGTGCCAGTAACTTCGCCGGGACAGGGCTGGGGCAGCCCCAGCATTTT.

The CDR3 loop is CASSTSPGQGTDTQYF. In DNA, the CDR3 is TGTGCCAGCAGTACATCCCCGGGACAGGGGACAGATACGCAGTATTTT. The rearrangement joins TRBV27 to TRBJ2-3; TRBD1 aligns across 10 bases. CDR1 is MNHEY and CDR2 is SMNVEV in the germline V gene (reference sequence). V shed 5 bases, J shed 3 bases, and the junction held 8 bases outside the gene matches. CDR3 length: 16 amino acids.

The chain links TRBV15 to TRBJ2-7; D is unresolved. Germline CDR1 reads LNHNV; CDR2 reads YYDKDF (reference sequence). V was shortened by 0 bases and J by 6 bases, with 6 bases between the two germline ends. The CDR3 consists of 12 residues. This chain's CDR3 is CATSRDAPEQYF. CDR3 nucleotide sequence: TGTGCCACCAGCAGAGACGCGCCCGAGCAGTACTTC.

The V and J genes are TRBV4-3 and TRBJ1-2; D possibly corresponds to TRBD1 (5 bases). V was shortened by 0 bases and J by 7 bases, with 12 bases between the two germline ends. CDR1 and CDR2 (germline): LGHNA, YSLEER. The CDR3 covers 14 residues. CDR3 DNA sequence: TGCGCCAGCAGCCAAGATTCGGGGGTAGGTGGCTACACCTTC. This encodes CASSQDSGVGGYTF.